The subject of this entry is one TCR beta chain. This sample was included in a study of T cell changes during pregnancy in multiple sclerosis. Profiled with immunoSEQ multiplex PCR; TCRdb holds only in-frame clones, not every one. Of approximately 33,000 clones listed, about 90% were seen once; the top ten hold around 0.78%. The length of the CDR3 is 16 residues. The germline gives CDR1 SGHDT, CDR2 YYEEEE. The V end lost 4 bases, the J end lost 6 bases, and 22 bases lay between the germline ends. The chain recombines TRBV5-6 with TRBJ1-2; D unclear. This TCR was sampled from a female donor in good health, enrolled as a control in a pregnancy study. The material sequenced was CD4+ T cells from peripheral blood mononuclear cells, taken in the first trimester of pregnancy. The CDR3 nucleotides read TGTGCCAGCAGCGATAACCCGCGGAGATACGCGGATGGCTACACCTTC. This sequence encodes CASSDNPRRYADGYTF.